This T cell receptor (beta chain) was obtained from a study of blood T cell repertoires in COVID-19. The overall study: Whether acute or convalescent, the COVID-19 samples came from the United States, Italy and Spain. PBMCs, B-cell-depleted T cells, or T cells provided the cDNA or gDNA that made up the material.

The germline CDR1 and CDR2 sequences are SGHAT and FQNNGV. This CDR3 has 14 residues. V was trimmed by 3 bases and J by 2 bases, leaving 11 bases between them. Original processing notes: Scientists estimated how many nucleated cells there were by amplifying reference gene primers. Some clones are missing from TCRdb's copy, which holds only in-frame ones; the method was immunoSEQ multiplex PCR. Clone size and V and J calls were adopted from that table, with D and trimming inferred from the DNA. The data hold around 98,000 clones, with 65% to 90% observed a single time. The V gene is TRBV11-2, the J gene TRBJ2-7; D is undetermined. This clonotype originated in a man aged 65 to 85 with active or convalescent COVID-19. The sample was peripheral blood. CDR3: CASSFVGLTYEQYF. The CDR3 region has the DNA TGTGCCAGCAGCTTCGTCGGGTTAACCTACGAGCAGTACTTC.